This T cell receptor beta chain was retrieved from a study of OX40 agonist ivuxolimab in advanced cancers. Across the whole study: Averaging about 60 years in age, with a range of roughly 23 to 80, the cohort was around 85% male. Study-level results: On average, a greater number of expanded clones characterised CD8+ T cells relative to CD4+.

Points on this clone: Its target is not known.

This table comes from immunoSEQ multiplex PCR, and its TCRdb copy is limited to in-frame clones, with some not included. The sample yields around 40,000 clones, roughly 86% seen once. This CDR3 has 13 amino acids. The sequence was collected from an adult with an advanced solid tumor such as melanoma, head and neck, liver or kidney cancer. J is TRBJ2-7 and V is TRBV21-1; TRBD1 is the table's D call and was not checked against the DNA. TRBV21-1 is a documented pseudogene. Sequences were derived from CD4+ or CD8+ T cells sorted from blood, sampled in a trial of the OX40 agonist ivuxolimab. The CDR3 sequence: CASLEGVCYEQYF. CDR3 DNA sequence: TGTGCCAGCCTGGAAGGGGTCTGCTACGAGCAGTACTTC.